This TCR beta chain was retrieved from a study of identifying expanded T cells in peripheral blood. Whole-study results and caveats: Across healthy donors, higher total template counts meant significantly greater roughly 2-week count variance. Technical replicates showed about 1.1 changed clones; around 2 weeks roughly 18; four weeks 19.

Assay used: immunoSEQ multiplex PCR; TCRdb lists only in-frame clones, some missing. Of approximately 120,000 clones listed, about 88% are singletons. On this clone itself: What it binds is not known.

Germline CDR1 reads LNHDA; CDR2 reads SQIVND (reference sequence). With V trimmed by 3 bases and J by 6 bases, 9 bases remained unmatched. The CDR3 runs 16 residues. The V gene is TRBV19, the J gene TRBJ2-3; 10 bases fit TRBD2. The sequence was obtained from a person aged 18 to 70 in good health. Input material: blood. This CDR3 is CASSIKASGSGDTQYF. The CDR3 DNA follows: TGTGCCAGTAGTATCAAGGCTAGCGGGAGTGGGGATACGCAGTATTTT.